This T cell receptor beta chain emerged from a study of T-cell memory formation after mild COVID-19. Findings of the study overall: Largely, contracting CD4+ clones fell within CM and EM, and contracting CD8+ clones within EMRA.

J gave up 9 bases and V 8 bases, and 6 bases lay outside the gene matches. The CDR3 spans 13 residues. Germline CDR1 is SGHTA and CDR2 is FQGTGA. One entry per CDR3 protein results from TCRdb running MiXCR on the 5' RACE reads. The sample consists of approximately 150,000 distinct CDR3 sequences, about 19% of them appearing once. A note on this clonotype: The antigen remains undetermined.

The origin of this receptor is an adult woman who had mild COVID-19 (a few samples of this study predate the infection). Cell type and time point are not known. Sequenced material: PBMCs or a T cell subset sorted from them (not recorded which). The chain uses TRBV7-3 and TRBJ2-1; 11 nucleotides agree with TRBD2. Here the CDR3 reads CASSALAGGEQFF. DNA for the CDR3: TGTGCCAGCTCGGCTCTAGCGGGGGGTGAGCAGTTCTTC.